This T cell receptor beta chain was captured in a study of blood T cell repertoires in COVID-19 (dated by TCRdb to 2019 to 2021). For the study in its entirety: Samples covering the acute and convalescent phases of COVID-19 were provided by collaborators in the United States, Italy and Spain. Samples were obtained from the ongoing ImmuneRACE study (first 160 participants) and from about 1,300 subjects provided by 6 global collaborators. Nearly every sample came with metadata listing a de-identified subject ID, COVID-19 status, age in years and sex. The prospective study material was composed of cDNA or gDNA derived from T cells, B-cell-depleted T cells, or PBMCs. Where HLA class I and class II types were available, the types were taken from metadata supplied by the sample provider, not from assay-based typing. The repertoires were made available in a free public database intended to serve as a resource for research on the immune response to SARS-CoV-2. Deeply sampled blood TCRbeta repertoires from subjects exposed to, actively infected with, or recovered from COVID-19 were included in the dataset.

A remark on this clone: This receptor's antigen is unknown. Per-base qualities were not stored, and no clone one base away is much larger.

Reading from cysteine to phenylalanine, the CDR3 counts 16 amino acids. Only the CDR3 DNA stays, 48 bases, in frame from base 1. CDR1 and CDR2, per the germline V gene, are MGHDK and SYGVNS. Germline trimming: 7 bases from V, 1 base from J; junction bases outside gene matches: 4. Findings and caveats that apply to the study as a whole: The amount of clinical and demographic metadata varied by source and participant and was provided uncurated.

Enrolling through a virtual design, the prospective study's participants ranged in age from about 18 to 89 years and lived across roughly 23 United States geographic areas. To assign participants to cohorts, the prospective study relied on clinical history that participants themselves reported in a screening survey and a study questionnaire. Mobile phlebotomists in the prospective study collected whole blood, serum and a nasopharyngeal or oropharyngeal swab from every participant. Participants in the prospective study had the option to provide additional blood draws and questionnaires over a roughly 2-month period. Blood samples from the prospective study were shipped frozen or at room temperature prior to DNA extraction. The immunoSEQ Assay, a bias-controlled multiplex PCR, was used to amplify TCRbeta CDR3 regions from genomic DNA. The study's processing was this. The number of nucleated cells in each sample was estimated by amplification of reference gene primers within the assay. To quantify the absolute abundance of each unique TCRbeta CDR3 rearrangement, sequence reads were collapsed and filtered. For each sample, productive Simpson clonality was calculated as the square root of Simpson's diversity index over productive rearrangements. TCRdb took this table from immuneACCESS and kept in-frame rearrangements with V and J called. Such tables lack part of the clones; where checked against another copy, unresolved V genes explain under half of the gap, and the rest is unexplained. V, J and clone size derive from that table, while D and trimming were established from the DNA sequence. The sample includes some 150,000 clones, with about 88% observed a single time. Less than 1.5% of the sample rests with the top ten.

This TCR was recovered from a human donor with acute COVID-19. The donor label of this sample is uncertain. Sequenced material: PBMCs or T cells enriched from blood (not recorded which). In this chain, TRBV25-1 is recombined with TRBJ2-6, and 10 junction bases match TRBD1. This receptor has the CDR3 CASMDRGRSGANVLTF. The nucleotide sequence is TGTGCCAGCATGGACAGGGGGAGGTCTGGGGCCAACGTCCTGACTTTC. The entire variable domain, with the stretches around the CDR3 drawn from the reference TRBV25-1 and TRBJ2-6 proteins, is EADIYQTPRYLVIGTGKKITLECSQTMGHDKMYWYQQDPGMELHLIHYSYGVNSTEKGDLSSESTVSRIRTEHFPLTLESARPSHTSQYLCASMDRGRSGANVLTFGAGSRLTVL.